A selection of T cell receptor beta chains follows, all from one sample in a study of cytomegalovirus exposure and HLA in healthy donors. Method: immunoSEQ multiplex PCR; TCRdb's copy keeps in-frame clones and lacks some. The sample holds around 160,000 clones, roughly nine tenths seen once. Sequencing used PBMCs. These receptors were collected from a woman between 18 and 29 years old in good health and CMV-seropositive. CDR3s include the opening cysteine and the closing phenylalanine or tryptophan. Fields, in order: J gene, clone size, D gene, V gene, CDR3 DNA, CDR3 protein. D genes are given only for firm matches. Rows may omit the clone size; those that give it use once, few, many or a size class.

J gene: TRBJ1-5
clone size: once
D gene: TRBD1
V gene: TRBV6-1
CDR3 DNA: TGTGCCAGCAGTGGCCACAGGGGTAGCAATCAGCCCCAGCATTTT
CDR3 protein: CASSGHRGSNQPQHF

J gene: TRBJ2-7
clone size: .
D gene: TRBD1
V gene: TRBV30
CDR3 DNA: TGTGCCTGGAATCGATACGGAACCGGGACAGGGGGCTCCTACGAGCAGTACTTC
CDR3 protein: CAWNRYGTGTGGSYEQYF

J gene: TRBJ2-7
clone size: .
D gene: .
V gene: TRBV6-1
CDR3 DNA: TGTGCCAGCTCCTCCCAGGGGCGGCCGCCTACGCAGTACTTC
CDR3 protein: CASSSQGRPPTQYF

J gene: TRBJ2-3
clone size: .
D gene: TRBD2
V gene: TRBV9
CDR3 DNA: TGTGCCAGCAGCGTAGAGGCGATCCAGCGGGGAATAGATACGCAGTATTTT
CDR3 protein: CASSVEAIQRGIDTQYF

J gene: TRBJ1-5
clone size: .
D gene: .
V gene: TRBV6-5
CDR3 DNA: TGTGCCAGCAGTTACGCGACGGGGCAGCCCCAGCATTTT
CDR3 protein: CASSYATGQPQHF

J gene: TRBJ1-4
clone size: .
D gene: TRBD1
V gene: TRBV7-8
CDR3 DNA: TGTGCCAGCAGCGTCGGACAGGGGATAAATGAAAAACTGTTTTTT
CDR3 protein: CASSVGQGINEKLFF

J gene: TRBJ2-1
clone size: .
D gene: TRBD1
V gene: TRBV27
CDR3 DNA: TGTGCCAGCAGTCTTTTGACAGGGGGATGGAATGAGCAGTTCTTC
CDR3 protein: CASSLLTGGWNEQFF

J gene: TRBJ1-1
clone size: .
D gene: .
V gene: TRBV30
CDR3 DNA: TGTGCCTGGAGTCGGTCAGGCATGAACACTGAAGCTTTCTTT
CDR3 protein: CAWSRSGMNTEAFF

J gene: TRBJ1-1
clone size: .
D gene: .
V gene: TRBV6-1
CDR3 DNA: TGTGCCAGCAGTGGCTGGGGGGACACTGAAGCTTTCTTT
CDR3 protein: CASSGWGDTEAFF

J gene: TRBJ1-1
clone size: .
D gene: .
V gene: TRBV7-9
CDR3 DNA: TGTGCCAGCAGCTTCGGGGGGCCGGACACTGAAGCTTTCTTT
CDR3 protein: CASSFGGPDTEAFF

J gene: TRBJ2-7
clone size: .
D gene: TRBD1
V gene: TRBV2
CDR3 DNA: TGTGCCAGCAGACCCCGGGACAGGGTCCAGTTTATCTACGAGCAGTACTTC
CDR3 protein: CASRPRDRVQFIYEQYF

J gene: TRBJ2-3
clone size: once
D gene: TRBD2
V gene: TRBV7-9
CDR3 DNA: TGTGCCAGCAGCTTAGTGGCGGGACTATCCCGCACAGATACGCAGTATTTT
CDR3 protein: CASSLVAGLSRTDTQYF

J gene: TRBJ1-5
clone size: .
D gene: .
V gene: TRBV19
CDR3 DNA: TGTGCCAGTAGTATGAGAGGGTGGGATGGCAATCAGCCCCAGCATTTT
CDR3 protein: CASSMRGWDGNQPQHF

J gene: TRBJ2-2
clone size: .
D gene: .
V gene: TRBV18
CDR3 DNA: TGTGCCAGCTCACCACGAGATCGCCAGAGGACCGGGGAGCTGTTTTTT
CDR3 protein: CASSPRDRQRTGELFF